These T cell receptor beta chains were read from a single sample in a study of early T cells in non-severe SARS-CoV-2 infection. MiXCR, applied by TCRdb to the 5' RACE reads, yields one record per CDR3 protein. The sample lists around 77,000 distinct CDR3 sequences; 5% were seen once. Sequencing used whole blood, obtained at baseline. These receptors all come from an adult who was a healthcare worker with PCR-confirmed SARS-CoV-2 infection or an uninfected control (not recorded which). Each CDR3 is given with its conserved first and last residue. The D gene is left open where the match is weak. Some rows have no size entry. The others give once, few or many, or a class for an expanded clone.

J: TRBJ2-3
V: TRBV6-6
D: TRBD1
size: -
DNA: TGTGCCAGCAGGTTACCGGGACAGGGGGAGACAGATACGCAGTATTTT
CDR3: CASRLPGQGETDTQYF

J: TRBJ2-7
V: TRBV10-1
D: -
size: many
DNA: TGCGCCAGCAGTGAAGGGGTAAACTACGAGCAGTACTTC
CDR3: CASSEGVNYEQYF

J: TRBJ1-1
V: TRBV4-1
D: -
size: -
DNA: TGCGCCAGCAGCCCCCTTACAGGAACGGCCGGTTGGGAAGCTTTCTTT
CDR3: CASSPLTGTAGWEAFF

J: TRBJ2-3
V: TRBV7-6
D: -
size: many
DNA: TGTGCCAGCAGCTTACTCACGGGTCCCACAGATACGCAGTATTTT
CDR3: CASSLLTGPTDTQYF

J: TRBJ2-7
V: TRBV27
D: TRBD1
size: many
DNA: TGTGCCACTAGGGCAGGGGGAACCTACGAGCAGTACTTC
CDR3: CATRAGGTYEQYF

J: TRBJ2-5
V: TRBV5-1
D: -
size: -
DNA: TGCGCCAGCAGCTTGGAAGGTTTGGCCCAGGAGACCCAGTACTTC
CDR3: CASSLEGLAQETQYF

J: TRBJ1-2
V: TRBV20-1
D: -
size: many
DNA: TGCAGTGCGACCGAAGGGTGGACAGCCTATGGCTACACCTTC
CDR3: CSATEGWTAYGYTF

J: TRBJ2-2
V: TRBV30
D: TRBD1
size: few
DNA: TGTGCCTGGAGTGTACGGAGACAGGGCACCGGGGAGCTGTTTTTT
CDR3: CAWSVRRQGTGELFF

J: TRBJ2-1
V: TRBV19
D: -
size: many
DNA: TGTGCCAGTAGTATAAGGGGGACACCGCTCAATGAGCAGTTCTTC
CDR3: CASSIRGTPLNEQFF

J: TRBJ1-3
V: TRBV6-6
D: -
size: many
DNA: TGTGCCAGCAGCCCCAGCCTTACAGGAAACACCATATATTTT
CDR3: CASSPSLTGNTIYF

J: TRBJ2-3
V: TRBV5-4
D: TRBD2
size: many
DNA: TGTGCCAGCAGGAGCCTTAGCGGGAGTTTCGGCACAGATACGCAGTATTTT
CDR3: CASRSLSGSFGTDTQYF

J: TRBJ2-5
V: TRBV24-1
D: -
size: few
DNA: TGTGCCACCAGTGAACCCGAAGAGACCCAGTACTTC
CDR3: CATSEPEETQYF

J: TRBJ1-1
V: TRBV12-3/TRBV12-4
D: TRBD1
size: many
DNA: TGTGCCAGCAGTTCCACGCCGGGACAGCCCAGGGGAGCTTTCTTT
CDR3: CASSSTPGQPRGAFF

J: TRBJ1-3
V: TRBV7-9
D: -
size: many
DNA: TGTGCCAGCAGCCCCCCCGGTGGCCGGGAGATCACCATATATTTT
CDR3: CASSPPGGREITIYF

J: TRBJ2-7
V: TRBV19
D: TRBD2
size: many
DNA: TGTGCCAGTAGTATAGCCGCGGGAGTCACCTACGAGCAGTACTTC
CDR3: CASSIAAGVTYEQYF

J: TRBJ2-1
V: TRBV11-3
D: -
size: many
DNA: TGTGCCAGCAGCTTGTCGGGGACTCGCAATGAGCAGTTCTTC
CDR3: CASSLSGTRNEQFF

J: TRBJ1-1
V: TRBV18
D: -
size: few
DNA: TGTGCCAGCTCACCACCCCGCCCGAACACTGAAGCTTTCTTT
CDR3: CASSPPRPNTEAFF

J: TRBJ2-1
V: TRBV6-1
D: -
size: many
DNA: TGTGCCAGCAGACCGCTAGATCTATGCCCCCCCTGTTGGTTGAGTGAGCAGTTCTTC
CDR3: CASRPLDLCPPCWLSEQFF

J: TRBJ1-1
V: TRBV6-5
D: TRBD1
size: few
DNA: TGTGCCAGCAGTTATCACAGGGGGAACACTGAAGCTTTCTTT
CDR3: CASSYHRGNTEAFF

J: TRBJ2-7
V: TRBV7-9
D: -
size: few
DNA: TGTGCCAGCAGCTTAGACCACTATACCTACGAGCAGTACTTC
CDR3: CASSLDHYTYEQYF

J: TRBJ2-1
V: TRBV20-1
D: -
size: many
DNA: TGCAGTGCCGTACTAGCCGCAGGCTCCTACAATGAGCAGTTCTTC
CDR3: CSAVLAAGSYNEQFF

J: TRBJ1-1
V: TRBV5-1
D: -
size: -
DNA: TGCGCCAGCAGCTGGAGCGCTTCCGGGGAGAACACTGAAGCTTTCTTT
CDR3: CASSWSASGENTEAFF

J: TRBJ2-7
V: TRBV6-5
D: -
size: many
DNA: TGTGCCAGCAGTGGGACCGGGACGGCTCTAGGAGAGCAGTACTTC
CDR3: CASSGTGTALGEQYF

J: TRBJ1-1
V: TRBV19
D: -
size: -
DNA: TGTGCCAGTAGCCTGGGCGGGGGTAGGGGGAACACTGAAGCTTTCTTT
CDR3: CASSLGGGRGNTEAFF

J: TRBJ2-1
V: TRBV6-2/TRBV6-3
D: TRBD1
size: few
DNA: TGTGCCAGCAGTCACCAAGACAGGGTTGACGACAATGAGCAGTTCTTC
CDR3: CASSHQDRVDDNEQFF

J: TRBJ1-5
V: TRBV12-3/TRBV12-4
D: -
size: -
DNA: TGTGCCAGCAGTTTAGTATGGGGTGCCGAACATTTT
CDR3: CASSLVWGAEHF

J: TRBJ2-1
V: TRBV29-1
D: -
size: many
DNA: TGCAGCGTTGAAGAGCCGCGGAATGAGCAGTTCTTC
CDR3: CSVEEPRNEQFF

J: TRBJ2-7
V: TRBV28
D: TRBD1
size: few
DNA: TGTGCCAGCAGTGGGGACAGGGGGCTAGGTCCGGGCTACGAGCAGTACTTC
CDR3: CASSGDRGLGPGYEQYF

J: TRBJ1-2
V: TRBV7-2
D: TRBD1
size: many
DNA: TGTGCCAGCAGCAACGACAGGGTGATAAGAGATGGCTACACCTTC
CDR3: CASSNDRVIRDGYTF

J: TRBJ2-2
V: TRBV7-7
D: -
size: few
DNA: TGTGCCAGCAGCTTCGTGGAGGGCACCGGGGAGCTGTTTTTT
CDR3: CASSFVEGTGELFF

J: TRBJ2-3
V: TRBV18
D: TRBD1
size: many
DNA: TGTGCCAGCTCACAAGCCGGGACAGGGGAAGATACGCAGTATTTT
CDR3: CASSQAGTGEDTQYF

J: TRBJ2-1
V: TRBV7-6
D: TRBD1
size: many
DNA: TGTGCCAGCAGCCCCGGGACAGGGAGGAATGAGCAGTTCTTC
CDR3: CASSPGTGRNEQFF

J: TRBJ2-7
V: TRBV11-2
D: TRBD2
size: -
DNA: TGTGCCAGCAGCTTAGAACTAGCGGGAGGATCTGCCGAGCAGTACTTC
CDR3: CASSLELAGGSAEQYF

J: TRBJ2-1
V: TRBV19
D: -
size: many
DNA: TGTGCCAGTAGTATTCTCGTGAGTACGTACAATGAGCAGTTCTTC
CDR3: CASSILVSTYNEQFF

J: TRBJ2-2
V: TRBV19
D: TRBD2
size: many
DNA: TGTGCCAGTACCTTTAGGCGGGAGACTTATTCGAACACCGGGGAGCTGTTTTTT
CDR3: CASTFRRETYSNTGELFF

J: TRBJ2-3
V: TRBV7-3
D: -
size: many
DNA: TGTGCCAGCAGCCGGTGGACAAGGTCAAGTCCTGCAGATACGCAGTATTTT
CDR3: CASSRWTRSSPADTQYF

J: TRBJ2-6
V: TRBV6-1
D: -
size: many
DNA: TGTGCCAGCACCCCGGCAGCCGAATCTGGGGCCAACGTCCTGACTTTC
CDR3: CASTPAAESGANVLTF

J: TRBJ2-7
V: TRBV20-1
D: TRBD1
size: many
DNA: TGCAGTGCTCCGGGGACAGGGGTCTCCTACGAGCAGTACTTC
CDR3: CSAPGTGVSYEQYF

J: TRBJ2-7
V: TRBV20-1
D: TRBD1
size: -
DNA: TGCAGTGCTAGAGATTTGACAGGGGGCAGCTCCTACGAGCAGTACTTC
CDR3: CSARDLTGGSSYEQYF